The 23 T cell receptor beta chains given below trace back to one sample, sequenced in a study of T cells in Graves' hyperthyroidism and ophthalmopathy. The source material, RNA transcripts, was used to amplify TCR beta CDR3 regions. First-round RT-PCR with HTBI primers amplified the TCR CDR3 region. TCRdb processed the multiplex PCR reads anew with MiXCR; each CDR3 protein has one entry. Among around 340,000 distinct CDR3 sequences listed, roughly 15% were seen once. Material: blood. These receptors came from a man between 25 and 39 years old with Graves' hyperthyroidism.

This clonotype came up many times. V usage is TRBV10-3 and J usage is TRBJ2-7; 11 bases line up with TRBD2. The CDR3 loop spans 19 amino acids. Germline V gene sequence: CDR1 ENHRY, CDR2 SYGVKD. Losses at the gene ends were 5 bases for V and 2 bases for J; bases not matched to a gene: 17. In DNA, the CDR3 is TGTGCCATCAGTCCGACACCCTTAGGACTAGCGGGCCGTCCCTACGAGCAGTACTTC. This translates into CAISPTPLGLAGRPYEQYF.

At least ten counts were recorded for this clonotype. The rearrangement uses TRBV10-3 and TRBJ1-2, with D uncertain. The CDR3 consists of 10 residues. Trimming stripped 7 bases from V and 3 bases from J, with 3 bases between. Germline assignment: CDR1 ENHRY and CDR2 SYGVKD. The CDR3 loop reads CAIKDYGYTF. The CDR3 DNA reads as TGTGCCATCAAGGACTATGGCTACACCTTC.

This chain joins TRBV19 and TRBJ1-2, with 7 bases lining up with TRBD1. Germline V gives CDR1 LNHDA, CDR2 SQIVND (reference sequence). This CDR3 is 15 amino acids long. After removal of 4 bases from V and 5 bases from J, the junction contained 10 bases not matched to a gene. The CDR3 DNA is TGTGCCAGTAGTACCCCAAGGGGGCGGAGGTATGGCTACACCTTC. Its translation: CASSTPRGRRYGYTF.

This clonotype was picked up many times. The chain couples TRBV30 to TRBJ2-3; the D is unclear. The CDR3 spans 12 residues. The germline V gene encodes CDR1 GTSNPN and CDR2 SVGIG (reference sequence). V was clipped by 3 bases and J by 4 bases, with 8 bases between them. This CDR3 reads CAWRGYADTQYF. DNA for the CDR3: TGTGCCTGGAGAGGTTACGCAGATACGCAGTATTTT.

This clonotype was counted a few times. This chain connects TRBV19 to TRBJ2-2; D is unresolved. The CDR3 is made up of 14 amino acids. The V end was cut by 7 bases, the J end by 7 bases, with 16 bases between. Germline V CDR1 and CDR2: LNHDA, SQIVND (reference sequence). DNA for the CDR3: TGTGCCAGTAATAGTATTGGCGGAATCGGGGAGCTGTTTTTT. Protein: CASNSIGGIGELFF.

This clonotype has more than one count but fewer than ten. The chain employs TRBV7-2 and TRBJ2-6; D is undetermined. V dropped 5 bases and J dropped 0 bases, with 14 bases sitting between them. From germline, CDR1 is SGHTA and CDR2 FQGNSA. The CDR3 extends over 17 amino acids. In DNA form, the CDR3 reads TGTGCCAGCAGCCCCCGCCCCTACCTCTCTGGGGCCAACGTCCTGACTTTC. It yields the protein CASSPRPYLSGANVLTF.

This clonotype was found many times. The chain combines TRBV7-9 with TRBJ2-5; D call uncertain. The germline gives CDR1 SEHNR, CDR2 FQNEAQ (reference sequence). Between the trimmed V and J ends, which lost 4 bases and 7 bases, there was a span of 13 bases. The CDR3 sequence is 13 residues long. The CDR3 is CASSYNRGGTQYF. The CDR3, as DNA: TGTGCCAGCAGCTACAACCGTGGCGGGACCCAGTACTTC.

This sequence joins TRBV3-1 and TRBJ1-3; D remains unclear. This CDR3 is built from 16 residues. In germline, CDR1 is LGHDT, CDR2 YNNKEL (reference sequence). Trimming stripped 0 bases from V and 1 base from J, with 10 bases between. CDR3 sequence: CASSQDQGGSGNTIYF. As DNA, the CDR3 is TGTGCCAGCAGCCAAGATCAAGGAGGTTCTGGAAACACCATATATTTT. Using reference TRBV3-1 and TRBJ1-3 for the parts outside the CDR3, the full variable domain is DTAVSQTPKYLVTQMGNDKSIKCEQNLGHDTMYWYKQDSKKFLKIMFSYNNKELIINETVPNRFSPKSPDKAHLNLHINSLELGDSAVYFCASSQDQGGSGNTIYFGEGSWLTVV.

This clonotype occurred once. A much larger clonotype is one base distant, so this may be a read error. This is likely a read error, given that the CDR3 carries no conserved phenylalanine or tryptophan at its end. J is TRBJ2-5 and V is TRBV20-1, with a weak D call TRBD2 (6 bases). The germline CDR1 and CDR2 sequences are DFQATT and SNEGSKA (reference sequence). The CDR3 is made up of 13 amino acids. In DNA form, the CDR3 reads TGCAGCCTCTTGGAGGGGCTCGGGGAGACCCAGTACTCC. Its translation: CSLLEGLGETQYS.

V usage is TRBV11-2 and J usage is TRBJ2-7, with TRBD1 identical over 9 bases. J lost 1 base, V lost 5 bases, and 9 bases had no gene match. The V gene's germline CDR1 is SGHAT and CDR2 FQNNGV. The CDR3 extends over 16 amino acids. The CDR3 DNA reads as TGTGCCAGCAGCCGGCAGGGACAGGGATCATCCTACGAGCAGTACTTC. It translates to CASSRQGQGSSYEQYF.

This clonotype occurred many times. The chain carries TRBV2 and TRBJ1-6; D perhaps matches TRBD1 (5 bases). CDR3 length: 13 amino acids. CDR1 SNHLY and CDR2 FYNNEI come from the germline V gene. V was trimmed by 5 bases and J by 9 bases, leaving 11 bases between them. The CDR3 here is CASSPLRGSPLHF. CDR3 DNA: TGTGCCAGCAGTCCTTTAAGGGGTTCACCCCTCCACTTT. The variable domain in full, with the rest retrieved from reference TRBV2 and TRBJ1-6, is EPEVTQTPSHQVTQMGQEVILRCVPISNHLYFYWYRQILGQKVEFLVSFYNNEISEKSEIFDDQFSVERPDGSNFTLKIRSTKLEDSAMYFCASSPLRGSPLHFGNGTRLTVT.

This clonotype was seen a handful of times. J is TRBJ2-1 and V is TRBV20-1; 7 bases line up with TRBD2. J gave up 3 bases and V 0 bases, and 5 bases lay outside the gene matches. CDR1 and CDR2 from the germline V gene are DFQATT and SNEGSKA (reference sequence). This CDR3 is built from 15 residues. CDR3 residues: CSARDLAGIYNEQFF. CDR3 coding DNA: TGCAGTGCTAGAGATTTAGCGGGTATCTACAATGAGCAGTTCTTC.

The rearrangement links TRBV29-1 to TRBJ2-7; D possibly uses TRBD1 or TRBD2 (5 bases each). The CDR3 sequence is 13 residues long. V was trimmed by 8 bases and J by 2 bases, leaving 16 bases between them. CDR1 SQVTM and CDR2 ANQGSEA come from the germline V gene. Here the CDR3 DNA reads TGCAGCTACACCGGGACGGGGCCCTACGAGCAGTACTTC. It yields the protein CSYTGTGPYEQYF.

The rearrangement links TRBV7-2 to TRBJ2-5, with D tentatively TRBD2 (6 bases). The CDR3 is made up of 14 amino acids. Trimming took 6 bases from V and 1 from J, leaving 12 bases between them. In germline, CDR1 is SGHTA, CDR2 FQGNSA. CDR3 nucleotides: TGTGCCAGCAGTCCCCGGGACTCCCAAGAGACCCAGTACTTC. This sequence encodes CASSPRDSQETQYF.

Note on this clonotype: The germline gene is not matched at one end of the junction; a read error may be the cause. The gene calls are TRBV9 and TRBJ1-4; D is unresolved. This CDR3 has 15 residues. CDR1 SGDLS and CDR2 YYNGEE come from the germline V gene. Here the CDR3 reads CASSLDGEANEKLFF. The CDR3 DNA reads TGCGCCAGCAGCTTGGATGGGGAGGCTAATGAAAAACTGTTTTTT. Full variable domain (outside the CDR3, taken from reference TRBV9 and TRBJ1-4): DSGVTQTPKHLITATGQRVTLRCSPRSGDLSVYWYQQSLDQGLQFLIQYYNGEERAKGNILERFSAQQFPDLHSELNLSSLELGDSALYFCASSLDGEANEKLFFGSGTQLSVL.

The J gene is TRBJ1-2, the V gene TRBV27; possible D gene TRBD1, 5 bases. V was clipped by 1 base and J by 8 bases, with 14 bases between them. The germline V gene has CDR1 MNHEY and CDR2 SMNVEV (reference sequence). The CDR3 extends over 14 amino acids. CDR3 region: CASSLWGTKSGYTF. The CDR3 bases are TGTGCCAGCAGTTTATGGGGGACGAAGTCGGGCTACACCTTC.

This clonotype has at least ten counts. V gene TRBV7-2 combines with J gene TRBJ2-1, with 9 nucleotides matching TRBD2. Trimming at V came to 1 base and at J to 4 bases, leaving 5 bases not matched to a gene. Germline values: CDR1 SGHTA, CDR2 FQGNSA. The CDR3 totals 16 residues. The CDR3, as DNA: TGTGCCAGCAGCTTAGTAGCGGGAGTGGGATACAATGAGCAGTTCTTC. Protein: CASSLVAGVGYNEQFF.

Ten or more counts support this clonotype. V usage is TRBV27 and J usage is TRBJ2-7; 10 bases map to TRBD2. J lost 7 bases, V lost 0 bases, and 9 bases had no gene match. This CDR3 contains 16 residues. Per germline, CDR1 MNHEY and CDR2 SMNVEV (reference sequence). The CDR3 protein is CASSLSRPSGSNEQYF. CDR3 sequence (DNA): TGTGCCAGCAGTTTATCGAGGCCTAGCGGGAGTAATGAGCAGTACTTC.

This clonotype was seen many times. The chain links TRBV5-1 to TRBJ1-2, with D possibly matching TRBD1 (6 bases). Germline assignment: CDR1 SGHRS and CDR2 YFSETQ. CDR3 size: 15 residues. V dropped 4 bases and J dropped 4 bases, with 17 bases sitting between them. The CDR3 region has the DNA TGCGCCAGCAGCCCGGCGCCAACACAGGGCTATGGCTACACCTTC. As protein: CASSPAPTQGYGYTF.

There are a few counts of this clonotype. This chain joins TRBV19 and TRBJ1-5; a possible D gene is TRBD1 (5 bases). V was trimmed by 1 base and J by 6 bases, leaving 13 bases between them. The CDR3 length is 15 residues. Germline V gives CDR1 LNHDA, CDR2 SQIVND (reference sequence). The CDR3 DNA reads TGTGCCAGTAGTATAGCCGGCCAGGGAGGTCAGCCCCAGCATTTT. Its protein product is CASSIAGQGGQPQHF.

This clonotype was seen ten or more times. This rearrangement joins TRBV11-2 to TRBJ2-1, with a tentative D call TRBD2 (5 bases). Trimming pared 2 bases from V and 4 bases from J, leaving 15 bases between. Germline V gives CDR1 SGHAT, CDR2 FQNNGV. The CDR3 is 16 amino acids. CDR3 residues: CASSLNEGTTYNEQFF. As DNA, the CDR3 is TGTGCCAGCAGCTTAAACGAGGGAACTACTTACAATGAGCAGTTCTTC. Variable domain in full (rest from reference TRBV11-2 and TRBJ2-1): EAGVAQSPRYKIIEKRQSVAFWCNPISGHATLYWYQQILGQGPKLLIQFQNNGVVDDSQLPKDRFSAERLKGVDSTLKIQPAKLEDSAVYLCASSLNEGTTYNEQFFGPGTRLTVL.

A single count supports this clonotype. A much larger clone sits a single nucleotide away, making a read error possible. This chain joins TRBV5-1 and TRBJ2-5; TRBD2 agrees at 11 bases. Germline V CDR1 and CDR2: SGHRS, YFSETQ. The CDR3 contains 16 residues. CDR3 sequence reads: CASSPSGTSGQETPYF. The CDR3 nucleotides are TGTGCCAGCAGTCCTTCCGGGACTAGCGGCCAAGAGACCCCGTACTTC.

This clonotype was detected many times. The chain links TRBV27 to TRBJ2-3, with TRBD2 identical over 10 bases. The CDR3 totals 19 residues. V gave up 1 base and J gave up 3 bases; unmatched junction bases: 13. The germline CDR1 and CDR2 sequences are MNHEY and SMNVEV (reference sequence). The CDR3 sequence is CASSLFGVDLAGGTDTQYF. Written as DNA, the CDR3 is TGTGCCAGCAGTTTATTCGGGGTAGACTTAGCGGGAGGAACAGATACGCAGTATTTT.